This T cell receptor (beta chain) stems from a study of blood T cell repertoires in COVID-19. As for the study in general: The United States, Italy and Spain supplied acute and convalescent COVID-19 samples. T cells, B-cell-depleted T cells, or PBMCs supplied cDNA or gDNA.

This CDR3 spans 17 amino acids. V was clipped by 0 bases and J by 5 bases; unmatched bases: 12. Per germline, CDR1 LGHNA and CDR2 YSLEER. As handled by the study authors: Nucleated cell number was recorded as an estimate derived from reference gene primer amplification. The repertoire was sequenced with immunoSEQ multiplex PCR; TCRdb's copy has only in-frame clones and lacks some. The D gene and trimming were derived from the DNA, and the V and J assignments and clone size from that table. Of approximately 210,000 clones detected, 88% appear once; the ten largest clones hold 1.5% to 2%. The receptor was derived from a man in his sixties or seventies with acute or convalescent COVID-19. The rearrangement joins TRBV4-3 to TRBJ2-7; 8 bases align to TRBD1. The sequencing input was peripheral blood. CDR3 nucleotide sequence: TGCGCCAGCAGCCAAGAGTCCGAGGGGACAGGTATCCACGAGCAGTACTTC. Protein product: CASSQESEGTGIHEQYF.